The next 16 T cell receptor beta chains were all read from a single sample in a study of shared clonotypes between healthy human individuals. Profiling relied on immunoSEQ multiplex PCR, and the TCRdb table lists in-frame clones only, not all of them. The sample shows some 500,000 clones, roughly four fifths of them seen only once. Sequenced material: PBMCs. These receptors were obtained from a woman in her thirties or forties in good health. Some clones in this sample may be carry-over from other donors' samples.

This clone has a handful of counts. This chain connects TRBV5-3 to TRBJ1-1; 9 bases fit TRBD1. TRBV5-3 is filed as an ORF, its function uncertain. Trimming took 4 bases from V and 11 from J; bases not matched to a gene: 6. The length of the CDR3 is 12 residues. The CDR3 DNA reads TGTGCCAGAAGCCCGGGGACAGGGAGGGCTTTCTTT. It encodes CARSPGTGRAFF.

The J gene is TRBJ1-5, the V gene TRBV7-2; TRBD1 matches at 7 bases. Trimming cost V 5 bases and J 0 bases; bases outside gene matches: 13. The CDR3 contains 18 residues. CDR1 SGHTA and CDR2 FQGNSA come from the germline V gene. The CDR3 DNA is TGTGCCAGCAGCGACGACAGGGATCAATACCTTAGCAATCAGCCCCAGCATTTT. Protein product: CASSDDRDQYLSNQPQHF.

This chain connects TRBV4-2 to TRBJ2-5; D possibly corresponds to TRBD1 (6 bases). The DNA end favors TRBJ2-7, so the J call may be wrong. The germline CDR1 and CDR2 sequences are LGHNA and YNFKEQ. This CDR3 is built from 16 residues. In nucleotides, the CDR3 is TGTGCCAGCAGCCAAGATGGGGGAGACAGGACCTACGAGCAGTACTTC. Its translation: CASSQDGGDRTYEQYF.

The table lists this clone with a few counts. This rearrangement joins TRBV10-3 to TRBJ2-5, with a tentative D call TRBD2 (6 bases). CDR3 size: 17 residues. Germline V lookup: CDR1 ENHRY, CDR2 SYGVKD. Trimming shortened V by 0 bases and J by 2 bases, and 16 bases separated the two germline ends. The CDR3 region is CAISESNPGTPQETQYF. DNA for the CDR3: TGTGCCATCAGTGAGTCGAACCCCGGGACTCCTCAAGAGACCCAGTACTTC.

Remarks on this clone: A junction boundary mismatches the germline segment, possibly from a read error. The chain recombines TRBV11-2 with TRBJ2-6; a weak D match, TRBD1 (5 bases). The V gene's germline CDR1 is SGHAT and CDR2 FQNNGV. The CDR3 length is 15 residues. CDR3 coding DNA: TGTGCCAGCAGCTTAGCAGTCTCTGGGGCCAACGTCCTGGCTTTC. Its translation: CASSLAVSGANVLAF.

The genes are TRBV28 and TRBJ1-2; possibly TRBD1 for D (5 bases). V lost 4 bases to trimming and J lost 2 bases, with 11 bases between them. Germline assignment: CDR1 MDHEN and CDR2 SYDVKM. The CDR3 contains 14 residues. CDR3 loop: CASSSPRENYGYTF. CDR3 nucleotide sequence: TGTGCCAGCAGTTCCCCCAGGGAAAACTATGGCTACACCTTC.

The CDR3 bases are TGTGCCAGCAGTGTGTTCAGTTCCGCCTCTCTCACCATATATTTT. Amino acid sequence: CASSVFSSASLTIYF. V is TRBV28 and J is TRBJ1-3; D is undetermined. Germline V gene sequence: CDR1 MDHEN, CDR2 SYDVKM. The V gene lost 5 bases and the J gene lost 9 bases, with 20 bases spanning the gap. The CDR3 is made up of 15 amino acids.

V and J are TRBV7-9 and TRBJ1-2, with D unresolved. Per the germline V gene, CDR1 is SEHNR and CDR2 is FQNEAQ (reference sequence). The V end was cut by 5 bases, the J end by 8 bases, with 18 bases between. This CDR3 spans 14 amino acids. In DNA form, the CDR3 reads TGTGCCAGCAGCCACGATCAAGGGCATGGCGGCTACACCTTC. This codes for CASSHDQGHGGYTF.

V is TRBV29-1 and J is TRBJ2-7, with D perhaps TRBD1 (6 bases). CDR3 length: 15 residues. With 1 base removed from V and 7 bases from J, the gap between germline ends came to 20 bases. In germline, CDR1 is SQVTM, CDR2 ANQGSEA. CDR3 residues: CSVEAPDSPTGEQYF. As DNA, the CDR3 is TGCAGCGTTGAAGCCCCGGACAGCCCCACGGGGGAGCAGTACTTC.

The chain has TRBV5-6 and TRBJ2-5; D remains unclear. V lost 1 base, J lost 5 bases, and 15 bases lay in between. Germline V gives CDR1 SGHDT, CDR2 YYEEEE. The CDR3 contains 15 residues. In DNA, the CDR3 is TGTGCCAGCAGCTTGCGTGCTACCGTCCCGGAGACCCAGTACTTC. Translated: CASSLRATVPETQYF.

The rearrangement links TRBV28 to TRBJ2-3; a weak D match, TRBD2 (5 bases). CDR1 and CDR2 (germline): MDHEN, SYDVKM. Between the trimmed V and J ends, which lost 3 bases and 2 bases, there was a span of 12 bases. This CDR3 is 15 amino acids long. The CDR3 bases are TGTGCCAGCAGTTTTGTTCAGCGGTACACAGATACGCAGTATTTT. It encodes CASSFVQRYTDTQYF.

This clone was detected a few times. A much larger clone lies one base from this, so it may be a read error. The rearrangement links TRBV30 to TRBJ1-5; no clear D gene. CDR3 length: 13 amino acids. CDR1 and CDR2 (germline): GTSNPN, SVGIG (reference sequence). The CDR3 region has the DNA TGTGCCTGGAGTGTACAGAGCAATCAGCCCAAGCATTTT. Translating gives CAWSVQSNQPKHF.

This clone is a singleton in its sample. This rearrangement joins TRBV10-2 to TRBJ2-1; D call uncertain. Germline V CDR1 and CDR2: WSHSY, SAAADI. Trimming took 2 bases from V and 7 from J, leaving 18 bases between them. This CDR3 is built from 16 residues. CDR3 residues: CASSEDVAEGMNEQFF. CDR3 nucleotides: TGCGCCAGCAGTGAGGACGTGGCGGAAGGTATGAATGAGCAGTTCTTC.

Concerning this clone: With only one base between it and a far larger clone, this is likely a read error. The CDR3 carries no conserved terminal phenylalanine or tryptophan, so it likely arises from a read error. This chain joins TRBV5-6 and TRBJ1-1, with D unclear. V was cut by 3 bases and J by 11 bases, with 17 bases left in between. Germline V CDR1 and CDR2: SGHDT, YYEEEE. The CDR3 totals 13 residues. The CDR3 DNA sequence: TGTGCCAGCAGCTCGATCCTACTGAGCAATGCTTTCCTT. As protein: CASSSILLSNAFL.

The V and J genes are TRBV11-1 and TRBJ2-7, with D possibly TRBD2 on 6 matching bases. The CDR3 has 17 amino acids. Trimming cost V 3 bases and J 1 base, with 19 bases left between them. Germline values: CDR1 SGHAT, CDR2 FQDESV (reference sequence). The CDR3 bases are TGTGCCAGCAGCTTTGGTTTCCTGCGGGATGGGTCCTACGAGCAGTACTTC. Protein product: CASSFGFLRDGSYEQYF.

The chain is built from TRBV5-1 and TRBJ2-5; 7 nucleotides align to TRBD1. The CDR3 has 15 residues. With V trimmed by 7 bases and J by 2 bases, 11 bases remained unmatched. Per germline, CDR1 SGHRS and CDR2 YFSETQ. This chain's CDR3 is CASVPSGGPQETQYF. The DNA for the CDR3 is TGCGCCAGCGTCCCCTCAGGGGGACCTCAAGAGACCCAGTACTTC.